Detailed here is one T cell receptor (beta chain). As yet, its antigen is unknown. Generated by immunoSEQ multiplex PCR, the TCRdb table keeps only in-frame clones and is missing some. This sample has 90,000 to 95,000 clones; around 97% occur once, and the top ten carry 0.031%. This entry belongs to a study of siplizumab effects on memory and regulatory T cells. Whole-study findings and limits: No naive or memory phenotype could be assigned to roughly 80-97% of proliferating clones. Treg origin accounted for an average of approximately 70% of mappable alloreactive CD4+ clones with siplizumab and about 27% in controls.

The germline V gene encodes CDR1 LNHNV and CDR2 YYDKDF (reference sequence). V was clipped by 2 bases and J by 0 bases, with 8 bases between them. This CDR3 contains 14 residues. This chain joins TRBV15 and TRBJ2-7; D ambiguous. The specimen sequenced was naive CD4+ T cells sorted from blood. The receptor was isolated from a human donor in good health. The CDR3 loop is CATSRLMGSYEQYF. The CDR3 region has the DNA TGTGCCACCAGCAGACTTATGGGCTCCTACGAGCAGTACTTC.